These T cell receptor beta chains were read from a single sample in a study of blood T cell repertoires in COVID-19. Libraries were prepared by immunoSEQ multiplex PCR; TCRdb keeps only in-frame clonotypes and omits some of them. The sample carries some 400,000 clones, about 90% recorded once. The sample comprised peripheral blood. The receptors derive from a man younger than 35 with active or convalescent COVID-19. CDR3s include the opening cysteine and the closing phenylalanine or tryptophan. The D gene is left open where the match is weak. Clone sizes are given selectively: once, few, many, or a class where the clone is expanded.

>TRBV7-2|TRBJ1-5|NA|NA
TGTGCCAGCAGCTTTAGCGCGGATCAGCCCCAGCATTTT
CASSFSADQPQHF
>TRBV7-2|TRBJ1-1|NA|TRBD1
TGTGCCAGCAGCTTAACCCGGACAGGGGTAGCCACTGAAGCTTTCTTT
CASSLTRTGVATEAFF
>TRBV18|TRBJ2-5|NA|NA
TGTGCCAGCTCGCAAGACAGTAAGGAAGAGACCCAGTACTTC
CASSQDSKEETQYF
>TRBV2|TRBJ1-2|once|TRBD1
TGTGCCAGCAGGGTCCAGGGGGCTGGACGGGACTATGGCTACACCTTC
CASRVQGAGRDYGYTF
>TRBV19|TRBJ1-6|NA|NA
TGTGCCAGTAGCCTAGGGGGACGTAGTAATTCACCCCTCCACTTT
CASSLGGRSNSPLHF
>TRBV4-3|TRBJ2-3|NA|NA
TGCGCCAGCAGCCAAAGCTCCAGAGGCGTCGGTATGACAGATACGCAGTATTTT
CASSQSSRGVGMTDTQYF
>TRBV28|TRBJ2-3|once|TRBD1
TGTGCCAGCATGACAGGGGGCTTTACAGATACGCAGTATTTT
CASMTGGFTDTQYF
>TRBV29-1|TRBJ1-1|few|NA
TGCAGCGTGGAGCATACTGAAGCTTTCTTT
CSVEHTEAFF
>TRBV9|TRBJ1-1|once|TRBD1
TGTGCCAGCAGCCTTGGACAGGGCACTGAAGCTTTCTTT
CASSLGQGTEAFF
>TRBV5-8|TRBJ1-4|NA|NA
TGTGCCAGCAGCAGCGGCACAGGAAACTTCGGGGGAGAAAAACTGTTTTTT
CASSSGTGNFGGEKLFF
>TRBV19|TRBJ2-1|once|NA
TGTGCCAGTAGTAGCGACAGCTACAATGAGCAGTTCTTC
CASSSDSYNEQFF
>TRBV27|TRBJ2-3|once|NA
TGTGCCAGCAGGGGGCCCGGAGCCCCAGATACGCAGTATTTT
CASRGPGAPDTQYF
>TRBV28|TRBJ2-4|NA|TRBD2
TGTGCCAGCACCGACGGACTAGCGGGAGTCGAAAACATTCAGTACTTC
CASTDGLAGVENIQYF
>TRBV19|TRBJ2-3|NA|TRBD1
TGTGCCAGTAGTGTCAAAACAGGGGCCGTTACGGATACGCAGTATTTT
CASSVKTGAVTDTQYF
>TRBV18|TRBJ1-4|NA|NA
TGTGCCAGCTCAATGCTAAAGACAACCTCTAATGAAAAACTGTTTTTT
CASSMLKTTSNEKLFF
>TRBV6-5|TRBJ2-1|once|TRBD1
TGTGCCAGCAGTCGGACAGGGGACCTTTGGGGTGAGCAGTTCTTC
CASSRTGDLWGEQFF
>TRBV6-6|TRBJ2-7|NA|NA
NA
CASILGTSGSYEQYF
>TRBV28|TRBJ1-4|NA|TRBD1
TGTGCCAGCAGTTTATCGGGGACAGGGCGGCTGTTTTTT
CASSLSGTGRLFF
>TRBV11-3|TRBJ2-4|NA|NA
TGTGCCAGCAGCTTATCGTCAGGGTCAGACATTCAGTACTTC
CASSLSSGSDIQYF
>TRBV19|TRBJ1-6|NA|TRBD1
TGTGCCAGTAGATCCGGGACAGGGGTTAATTCACCCCTCCACTTT
CASRSGTGVNSPLHF
>TRBV6-5|TRBJ1-2|NA|NA
TGTGCCAGCAGCCAGGGGAGCCGGCGCTACACCTTC
CASSQGSRRYTF
>TRBV27|TRBJ1-2|few|NA
TGTGCCAGCAGTTTTCGGGGCTATGGCTACACCTTC
CASSFRGYGYTF
>TRBV7-3|TRBJ2-1|NA|NA
TGTGCCAGCAGCTTAACGGCTCAACCCTCCTACAATGAGCAGTTCTTC
CASSLTAQPSYNEQFF
>TRBV24-1|TRBJ2-1|NA|TRBD2
TGTGCCACCAGCGACGCTAGCGGGGGGGCTAATGAGCAGTTCTTC
CATSDASGGANEQFF
>TRBV10-3|TRBJ2-1|NA|TRBD2
TGTGCCATCGGGGGAGGGCCTATCGAGGATGAGCAGTTCTTC
CAIGGGPIEDEQFF
>TRBV28|TRBJ2-4|once|NA
TGTGCCAGCAGTTTTTTCACCGGGACAGAGGACTACCTAGCCAAAAACATTCAGTACTTC
CASSFFTGTEDYLAKNIQYF
>TRBV4-1|TRBJ1-4|NA|TRBD1
TGCGCCAGCAGCCAAGATCTGGGACAGGGTTGGGAAAAACTGTTTTTT
CASSQDLGQGWEKLFF
>TRBV15|TRBJ2-3|once|TRBD1
TGTGCCACCAGCAGAGACCCGACAGGGGGCAACACAGATACGCAGTATTTT
CATSRDPTGGNTDTQYF
>TRBV4-2|TRBJ2-5|NA|TRBD2
TGTGCCAGCAGCCAAGTTTCTAGCGGGACGGGGGAGACCCAGTACTTC
CASSQVSSGTGETQYF
>TRBV11-3|TRBJ2-1|NA|NA
TGTGCCAGCAGCTTAGATCGTCAGGGGCAAGAGTTCTTC
CASSLDRQGQEFF
>TRBV3-1/TRBV3-2|TRBJ2-1|NA|NA
TGTGCCAGCAGTCAAATTGACTACCTTTACAATGAGCAGTTCTTC
CASSQIDYLYNEQFF
>TRBV7-2|TRBJ2-7|NA|TRBD1
TGTGCCAGCAGACGTGGGACAGGGGTCGAGCAGTACTTC
CASRRGTGVEQYF
>TRBV2|TRBJ2-7|NA|TRBD2
TGTGCCAGCAGTGAACAAAGGACTAGCGGGAGTCAGCAGTACTTC
CASSEQRTSGSQQYF
>TRBV19|TRBJ1-2|NA|TRBD1
TGTGCCAGTAGCCGGGACAGGGGGCGCAGGATCTATGGCTACACCTTC
CASSRDRGRRIYGYTF
>TRBV5-1|TRBJ1-2|once|TRBD1
TGCGCCAGCAGCTTGGCCGGGACAGGGGGCCCTTCATATGGCTACACCTTC
CASSLAGTGGPSYGYTF
>TRBV30|TRBJ1-3|NA|NA
TGTGCCTGGAGTTTAGACTCTGGAAACACCATATATTTT
CAWSLDSGNTIYF
>TRBV14|TRBJ2-1|NA|TRBD2
TGTGCCAGCAGCTCTCGACTAGCGGGAGCTTTGGCGTCCTACAATGAGCAGTTCTTC
CASSSRLAGALASYNEQFF
>TRBV27|TRBJ2-4|NA|TRBD1
TGTGCCAGCAGCCCATCGGACAGGGTGAGGAACATTCAGTACTTC
CASSPSDRVRNIQYF
>TRBV5-6|TRBJ1-2|NA|TRBD1
TGTGCCAGCAGCACCCTGACAGGGGGTAAAGGCTATGGCTACACCTTC
CASSTLTGGKGYGYTF
>TRBV7-6|TRBJ1-3|NA|TRBD1
TGTGCCAGCAGCTCGACAGGGCCTAGTGGAAACACCATATATTTT
CASSSTGPSGNTIYF
>TRBV20-1|TRBJ1-2|NA|NA
TGCAGTGCTAGTGTTCAGGGCGAGTCCAAAGGCGTCTATGGCTACACCTTC
CSASVQGESKGVYGYTF
>TRBV6-5|TRBJ1-4|NA|TRBD1
TGTGCCAGCAGTTTCTTGACAGGGGGTAATGAAAAACTGTTTTTT
CASSFLTGGNEKLFF
>TRBV18|TRBJ2-1|once|TRBD2
TGTGCCAGCTCACCACCGGGACTAGCGGGGGGCTACAATGAGCAGTTCTTC
CASSPPGLAGGYNEQFF
>TRBV7-2|TRBJ1-2|NA|NA
TGTGCCAGCAGCTCCTCAGGGAGGGGGGCTAACTATGGCTACACCTTC
CASSSSGRGANYGYTF
>TRBV5-1|TRBJ2-6|NA|NA
TGCGCCAGCAGCTTGGGCCCAGGGAAGTACTCTGGGGCCAACGTGCTGACTTTC
CASSLGPGKYSGANVLTF
>TRBV7-9|TRBJ1-3|NA|NA
TGTGCCAGCAGCTTGGGCCTCGTTCGTGACTCTGGAAACACCATATATTTT
CASSLGLVRDSGNTIYF
>TRBV5-4|TRBJ1-4|NA|NA
TGTGCCAGCAGCTATCCACAGGATGAAAAACTGTTTTTT
CASSYPQDEKLFF
>TRBV7-3|TRBJ2-3|NA|TRBD2
TGTGCCAGCAGCTTAACAGGGACTAGCGGGAGGCTCCGGGATACGCAGTATTTT
CASSLTGTSGRLRDTQYF
>TRBV7-9|TRBJ1-2|NA|TRBD1
TGTGCCAGCAGCTTAGGATCCGGGACAGGGGGCAGCTACACCTTC
CASSLGSGTGGSYTF
>TRBV9|TRBJ2-1|NA|TRBD2
TGTGCCAGCAGCGTAGTGTCTAGCGGGACGAATGAGCAGTTCTTC
CASSVVSSGTNEQFF
>TRBV28|TRBJ2-7|NA|TRBD1
TGTGCCAGCAGGCCGGGACAGGAGGTCCACGAGCAGTACTTC
CASRPGQEVHEQYF
>TRBV9|TRBJ1-1|NA|NA
TGTGCCAGCAGCGTAGGAGGGATGGGAACTGAAGCTTTCTTT
CASSVGGMGTEAFF
>TRBV7-9|TRBJ2-3|NA|NA
TGTGCCAGCAGACCCTCCGGGTACGCAGATACGCAGTATTTT
CASRPSGYADTQYF